The next 5 T cell receptor beta chains were all read from a single sample in a study of blood T cell repertoires in COVID-19. Data came from immunoSEQ multiplex PCR; TCRdb stores just in-frame clones and leaves some out. This table holds 400,000 to 500,000 clones, about 88% found once. Input material: PBMCs or T cells enriched from blood (not recorded which). These receptors all come from a woman aged 18 to 35 who had been exposed to COVID-19.

J is TRBJ2-3 and V is TRBV6-2 or TRBV6-3; 8 bases fit TRBD2. Germline V gives CDR1 MNHEY, CDR2 SVGEGT. The CDR3 loop spans 15 amino acids. J lost 6 bases, V lost 4 bases, and 9 bases had no gene match. In DNA form, the CDR3 reads TGTGCCAGCAGTTGGGCGGGGGGCGGCGGGGATACGCAGTATTTT. This encodes CASSWAGGGGDTQYF.

This chain joins TRBV29-1 and TRBJ2-5; D is uncertain. The CDR3 is 12 amino acids. Germline V lookup: CDR1 SQVTM, CDR2 ANQGSEA. V was clipped by 7 bases and J by 5 bases, with 14 bases between them. For the CDR3, the DNA is TGCAGCGCCCCATACGGTTTGGAGACCCAGTACTTC. Its translation: CSAPYGLETQYF.

This chain uses TRBV7-9 with TRBJ2-7; D perhaps matches TRBD1 (5 bases). V was shortened by 1 base and J by 4 bases, with 8 bases between the two germline ends. This CDR3 region has 13 residues. From germline, CDR1 is SEHNR and CDR2 FQNEAQ (reference sequence). CDR3 in DNA: TGTGCCAGCAGCTTAGGGGGCAAATACGAGCAGTACTTC. Translating gives CASSLGGKYEQYF. Supplemented by reference TRBV7-9 and TRBJ2-7, the full variable domain reads DTGVSQNPRHKITKRGQNVTFRCDPISEHNRLYWYRQTLGQGPEFLTYFQNEAQLEKSRLLSDRFSAERPKGSFSTLEIQRTEQGDSAMYLCASSLGGKYEQYFGPGTRLTVT.

This clone was found once. The rearrangement joins TRBV19 to TRBJ2-5, with a tentative D call TRBD1 (5 bases). Trimming removed 9 bases from V and 0 bases from J, with 14 bases in between. CDR1 is LNHDA, CDR2 SQIVND, per germline (reference sequence). CDR3 length equals 14 residues. CDR3 in amino acids: CASPRRQNQETQYF. For the CDR3, the DNA is TGTGCCAGCCCTAGACGACAGAACCAAGAGACCCAGTACTTC.

The chain combines TRBV2 with TRBJ2-5; TRBD2 matches at 9 bases. The germline V gene encodes CDR1 SNHLY and CDR2 FYNNEI. J lost 5 bases, V lost 7 bases, and 11 bases had no gene match. The CDR3 length is 15 residues. CDR3 sequence reads: CASISGSSSRETQYF. The CDR3 DNA reads TGTGCCAGCATTAGCGGGAGTTCTTCCCGGGAGACCCAGTACTTC.